Listed here are 22 T cell receptor beta chains from one sample, sequenced in a study of blood T cells in healthy people across ages. Sample-barcoded 5' priming and a J-beta primer mix drove a second PCR of roughly 6 to 12 cycles. TCRdb reprocessed the 5' RACE reads via MiXCR and lists one record per CDR3 protein. The table lists over 950,000 distinct CDR3 sequences, 51% of them singletons. Sequenced material: blood. Receptors were obtained from a woman aged 55 to 70 in good health.

About this clonotype itself: The germline gene is not matched at one end of the junction; a read error may be the cause. The V gene is TRBV10-3, the J gene TRBJ2-2, with D tentatively TRBD1 (7 bases). The CDR3 sequence is 14 residues long. Germline V gene lookup returns CDR1 ENHRY and CDR2 SYGVKD. CDR3 sequence: CATFRGADTGELFF. The CDR3 nucleotides are TGTGCCACCTTCAGGGGGGCTGACACCGGGGAACTGTTTTTT.

For this clonotype: One end of the junction fails to match germline, which may point to a read error. The chain carries TRBV29-1 and TRBJ2-3; no clear D. CDR3 length equals 12 residues. Germline CDR1 reads SQVTM; CDR2 reads ANQGSEA. In DNA, the CDR3 is TGCGGCGTTGAGGCTTTATCAGATACGCAGTATTTT. This encodes CGVEALSDTQYF.

The rearrangement uses TRBV12-3 or TRBV12-4 and TRBJ2-7; TRBD1 matches at 7 bases. Trimming took 6 bases from V and 2 from J; bases not matched to a gene: 7. CDR3 size: 14 residues. CDR3 in DNA: TGTGCCAGCAGACGACAGGGTTTAGCCTACGAGCAGTACTTC. Translating gives CASRRQGLAYEQYF.

The chain uses TRBV20-1 and TRBJ2-7; either TRBD1 or TRBD2 may fit D (6 bases each). The CDR3 is made up of 17 amino acids. Germline assignment: CDR1 DFQATT and CDR2 SNEGSKA (reference sequence). Between the trimmed V and J ends, which lost 1 base and 3 bases, there was a span of 22 bases. The CDR3 loop reads CSARGHRQEGRYYEQYF. In DNA form, the CDR3 reads TGCAGTGCTAGAGGTCACCGACAGGAGGGCCGCTACTACGAGCAGTACTTC.

Notes on this clonotype: The junction does not match germline at one end; this may be a read error. The chain carries TRBV7-2 and TRBJ2-5; 8 bases match TRBD1. Germline V gives CDR1 SGHTA, CDR2 FQGNSA. CDR3 size: 17 residues. The CDR3 region is CASSLAPTGGLTQTRYF. CDR3 coding DNA: TGTGCCAGCAGCTTAGCCCCAACAGGGGGTCTTACACAGACCCGGTACTTC.

This clonotype was picked up a small number of times. This chain links TRBV28 with TRBJ2-4; perhaps D is TRBD1 or TRBD2 (5 bases each). Per the germline V gene, CDR1 is MDHEN and CDR2 is SYDVKM. V was cut by 6 bases and J by 6 bases, with 12 bases left in between. The CDR3 extends over 13 amino acids. The CDR3 here is CASSRGDLNIQYF. Here the CDR3 DNA reads TGTGCCAGCAGCCGAGGGGACCTAAACATTCAGTACTTC. Complete variable domain (other parts from reference TRBV28 and TRBJ2-4): DVKVTQSSRYLVKRTGEKVFLECVQDMDHENMFWYRQDPGLGLRLIYFSYDVKMKEKGDIPEGYSVSREKKERFSLILESASTNQTSMYLCASSRGDLNIQYFGAGTRLSVL.

The V and J genes are TRBV5-1 and TRBJ2-7; 8 positions agree with TRBD2. The CDR3 is 15 amino acids. Per germline, CDR1 SGHRS and CDR2 YFSETQ. J was trimmed by 7 bases and V by 5 bases; bases with no gene match: 14. The chain's CDR3 is CASSPSGGRNNEQYF. DNA of the CDR3: TGCGCCAGCAGTCCTTCTGGCGGGAGGAACAATGAGCAGTACTTC. The variable domain in full, with the rest retrieved from reference TRBV5-1 and TRBJ2-7, is KAGVTQTPRYLIKTRGQQVTLSCSPISGHRSVSWYQQTPGQGLQFLFEYFSETQRNKGNFPGRFSGRQFSNSRSEMNVSTLELGDSALYLCASSPSGGRNNEQYFGPGTRLTVT.

This chain uses TRBV11-2 with TRBJ1-2; D unclear. This CDR3 spans 13 amino acids. Germline CDR1 and CDR2: SGHAT and FQNNGV. The V gene lost 5 bases and the J gene lost 4 bases, with 11 bases spanning the gap. The CDR3 DNA reads TGTGCCAGCAGCGACCAGGCCGCCTATGGCTACACCTTC. Translation gives CASSDQAAYGYTF.

This clonotype was counted between two and nine times. This rearrangement joins TRBV29-1 to TRBJ2-7; tentatively, D is TRBD1 or TRBD2 (6 bases each). Per germline, CDR1 SQVTM and CDR2 ANQGSEA. V was clipped by 3 bases and J by 10 bases, with 16 bases between them. The CDR3 covers 12 residues. The CDR3 DNA follows: TGCAGCGTTGAGGGGGGCCAAAGGGCCCAGTACTTC. As protein: CSVEGGQRAQYF.

The V and J genes are TRBV29-1 and TRBJ1-1; 7 bases match TRBD1. CDR1 and CDR2 from the germline V gene are SQVTM and ANQGSEA. CDR3 length: 12 residues. CDR3 amino acids: CRYEGASAEAFF. The DNA for the CDR3 is TGCAGATACGAGGGGGCAAGTGCTGAAGCTTTCTTT.

This clonotype has a handful of counts. The rearrangement joins TRBV3-1 to TRBJ2-1; 8 bases are shared with TRBD2. This CDR3 spans 15 amino acids. V shed 4 bases, J shed 7 bases, and the junction held 9 bases outside the gene matches. Germline CDR1 reads LGHDT; CDR2 reads YNNKEL (reference sequence). In nucleotides, the CDR3 is TGTGCCAGCAGCCCCCCCGGAGCGGGAGTTAATGAGCAGTTCTTC. Encoded protein: CASSPPGAGVNEQFF.

The chain couples TRBV28 to TRBJ2-7; D perhaps matches TRBD2 (5 bases). V dropped 8 bases and J dropped 0 bases, with 14 bases sitting between them. Per germline, CDR1 MDHEN and CDR2 SYDVKM. This CDR3 contains 14 residues. This CDR3 is CASREAGSSYEQYF. As DNA, the CDR3 is TGTGCCAGCCGGGAAGCAGGTAGCTCCTACGAGCAGTACTTC.

The count of this clonotype is one. The chain is built from TRBV5-1 and TRBJ1-1; 8 bases agree with TRBD1. With V trimmed by 1 base and J by 1 base, 9 bases remained unmatched. The CDR3 runs to 17 residues. Germline lookup yields CDR1 SGHRS and CDR2 YFSETQ. In DNA form, the CDR3 reads TGCGCCAGCAGCTTGCGGGGGCCAGGGGGCGGGAACACTGAAGCTTTCTTT. Its protein is CASSLRGPGGGNTEAFF. Drawing the rest from reference TRBV5-1 and TRBJ1-1, the complete variable domain is KAGVTQTPRYLIKTRGQQVTLSCSPISGHRSVSWYQQTPGQGLQFLFEYFSETQRNKGNFPGRFSGRQFSNSRSEMNVSTLELGDSALYLCASSLRGPGGGNTEAFFGQGTRLTVV.

V gene TRBV27 combines with J gene TRBJ1-4; 9 bases are shared with TRBD1. CDR1 and CDR2 (germline): MNHEY, SMNVEV (reference sequence). The junction had 6 bases not matched to a gene; V was cut back by 8 bases and J by 8 bases. The CDR3 length is 13 residues. DNA for the CDR3: TGTGCCAGCCGGACAGGGGTGGGAGAAAAACTGTTTTTT. As protein: CASRTGVGEKLFF.

This rearrangement joins TRBV6-6 to TRBJ2-3; a possible D gene is TRBD2 (5 bases). V lost 5 bases and J lost 2, with 17 bases in between. Germline values: CDR1 MNHNY, CDR2 SVGAGI (reference sequence). The CDR3 runs 16 residues. The CDR3 protein is CASSPLLGKVTDTQYF. The CDR3 DNA sequence: TGTGCCAGCAGTCCCTTACTAGGAAAGGTCACAGATACGCAGTATTTT.

This clonotype was detected a few times. This chain connects TRBV20-1 to TRBJ2-1, with D possibly being TRBD2 (5 bases). The V gene lost 7 bases and the J gene lost 10 bases, with 14 bases spanning the gap. This CDR3 has 11 amino acids. Looked up from germline, CDR1 is DFQATT and CDR2 is SNEGSKA (reference sequence). The CDR3 region is CSENTRWEQFF. As DNA, the CDR3 is TGCAGTGAAAACACTAGATGGGAGCAGTTCTTC.

This sequence joins TRBV7-9 and TRBJ2-7; D unresolved. V shed 3 bases and J shed 6 bases, with 18 bases lying between them. Germline CDR1 SEHNR, CDR2 FQNEAQ (reference sequence). The CDR3 is 15 amino acids. CDR3 DNA: TGTGCCAGCAGCTTGTCTGCGTCCCACTCCCTCGAGCAGTACTTC. Amino acid sequence: CASSLSASHSLEQYF.

The V call is TRBV7-9, the J call TRBJ1-2, with 9 bases lining up with TRBD1. V gave up 4 bases and J gave up 2 bases; unmatched junction bases: 8. Germline V lookup: CDR1 SEHNR, CDR2 FQNEAQ (reference sequence). This CDR3 is 16 amino acids long. In DNA, the CDR3 is TGTGCCAGCAGCTCAGGACAGGGGACATACAACTATGGCTACACCTTC. Amino acids: CASSSGQGTYNYGYTF.

The CDR3 DNA reads TGTGCCAGCAGTTTATTAGGGGCTGATTCACCCCTCCACTTT. Amino acid sequence: CASSLLGADSPLHF. The rearrangement links TRBV12-3 or TRBV12-4 to TRBJ1-6; D is perhaps TRBD1 (5 bases). The CDR3 runs to 14 residues. Trimming took off 2 bases at V and 8 bases at J, with 10 bases between the two ends.

The chain uses TRBV5-1 and TRBJ1-4; no clear D. Germline-derived CDR1 and CDR2 are SGHRS and YFSETQ. The CDR3 has 15 amino acids. The V end lost 4 bases, the J end lost 8 bases, and 18 bases lay between the germline ends. CDR3 residues: CASSPGWREREKLFF. CDR3 DNA: TGCGCCAGCAGCCCGGGTTGGAGGGAACGGGAAAAACTGTTTTTT.

Points on this clonotype: One end of the junction varies from germline; a read error may be responsible. The V and J genes are TRBV12-3 or TRBV12-4 and TRBJ1-5; 7 bases map to TRBD1. This CDR3 spans 14 amino acids. The CDR3: CASRLDRAEQPQHF. The CDR3 nucleotides are TGTGCCAGCAGATTAGACAGGGCTGAGCAGCCCCAGCATTTT.

Regarding this clonotype: At one end the junction does not follow the germline gene, possibly because of a read error. The chain combines TRBV4-1 with TRBJ1-1; no firm D call. This CDR3 has 11 amino acids. Germline V gene data show CDR1 as MGHRA and CDR2 as YSYEKL. CDR3 sequence (DNA): TGCGCCAGCTCCATGAACACTGGAGCTTTCTTT. Translation gives CASSMNTGAFF.